The clone carrying this T cell receptor beta chain came up once. The same CDR3 arises from other DNA sequences in this sample as well. This sample stems from a study of shared clonotypes between healthy human individuals. The repertoire was sequenced with immunoSEQ multiplex PCR; TCRdb's copy has only in-frame clones and lacks some. The table has 2 million or so clones, roughly 94% seen once; the top ten hold roughly 0.13%. Germline V gives CDR1 KGHSH, CDR2 LQKENI. Trimming cost V 6 bases and J 1 base, with 9 bases left between them. CDR3 length: 13 residues. Sequencing input: naive CD4+ T cells sorted from blood. Indicated subset: CD45RA+ positively selected. The genes are TRBV18 and TRBJ2-5; D might be TRBD1 or TRBD2, each matching 5 bases. The source is a young man in good health. CDR3 DNA: TGTGCCAGCTCTCGGGGCAGCCAAGAGACCCAGTACTTC. It specifies CASSRGSQETQYF.